Each of the 30 T cell receptor beta chains below was sequenced from the same sample in a study of T cell repertoires in cytomegalovirus infection. TCRdb re-analysed the reads in MiXCR, keeping a single row per CDR3 protein. The sample includes about 440,000 distinct CDR3 sequences, around 32% of them seen just once. The sequenced sample consisted of PBMCs. These receptors originate from a human donor in good health (CMV status not recorded). Some clones in this sample may be carry-over from other donors' samples.

This clonotype was seen repeatedly, ten times or more. J is TRBJ1-5 and V is TRBV6-1, with D tentatively TRBD1 (5 bases). The V gene lost 6 bases and the J gene lost 0 bases, with 15 bases spanning the gap. The germline gives CDR1 MNHNS, CDR2 SASEGT. The CDR3 is 16 amino acids. CDR3 DNA: TGTGCCAGCAGGCCGGGGACTGGCTATAGCAATCAGCCCCAGCATTTT. It codes for CASRPGTGYSNQPQHF.

Comment on this clonotype: It may be a read error: a sequence one base away is much more abundant. The chain is built from TRBV7-8 and TRBJ2-1; D is ambiguous. V was trimmed by 5 bases and J by 8 bases, leaving 25 bases between them. The CDR3 contains 17 residues. Germline V gene sequence: CDR1 SGHVS, CDR2 FQNEAQ. The DNA of the CDR3 is TGTGCCAGCAGCGAAAGCGTGATTGGGGTTGCCCTCCATGAGCAGTTCTTC. It codes for CASSESVIGVALHEQFF.

This clonotype has only a few counts. The J gene is TRBJ1-4, the V gene TRBV15; no clear D. Trimming shortened V by 2 bases and J by 8 bases, and 24 bases separated the two germline ends. The germline V gene encodes CDR1 LNHNV and CDR2 YYDKDF (reference sequence). The CDR3 extends over 18 amino acids. CDR3: CATSRSKVSDGGKEKLFF. As DNA, the CDR3 is TGTGCCACCAGCAGATCTAAGGTTTCGGACGGCGGGAAAGAAAAACTGTTTTTT.

In this sample, this clonotype turned up once. At one end the junction does not follow the germline gene, possibly because of a read error. The chain combines TRBV6-2 or TRBV6-3 with TRBJ2-2; D remains unclear. CDR1 is MNHEY, CDR2 SVGEGT, per germline. The CDR3 is 15 amino acids. The CDR3 protein is CARSLRELDTGELFF. The CDR3 nucleotides are TGTGCCCGCAGTTTAAGGGAACTCGACACCGGGGAGCTGTTTTTT.

This chain links TRBV14 with TRBJ1-1; D may be TRBD1 (5 bases). The CDR3 sequence is 15 residues long. Germline V gene data show CDR1 as SGHDN and CDR2 as FVKESK. The V and J ends lost 0 bases and 5 bases respectively, with 13 bases between them. CDR3 protein: CASSQDPQGWTEAFF. The CDR3 nucleotides read TGTGCCAGCAGCCAAGATCCCCAGGGCTGGACTGAAGCTTTCTTT.

V and J are TRBV6-2 or TRBV6-3 and TRBJ2-5, with D hard to call. Germline CDR1 and CDR2: MNHEY and SVGEGT. Trimming left V 0 bases short and J 3 bases short, with 14 bases between. The CDR3 is 16 residues long. The CDR3: CASSYSPRHIEETQYF. The CDR3 coding sequence is TGTGCCAGCAGTTACTCTCCCCGGCATATTGAAGAGACCCAGTACTTC.

This clonotype was counted many times. The chain recombines TRBV7-2 with TRBJ1-2; D is unclear. Trimming shortened V by 5 bases and J by 0 bases, and 16 bases separated the two germline ends. The CDR3 is 16 residues long. The V gene's germline CDR1 is SGHTA and CDR2 FQGNSA. CDR3 coding DNA: TGTGCCAGCAGCCACCTAGGGAGTAGAGCTAACTATGGCTACACCTTC. Its protein is CASSHLGSRANYGYTF.

The rearrangement links TRBV6-5 to TRBJ1-6, with D perhaps matching TRBD1 (5 bases). Germline CDR1 is MNHEY and CDR2 is SVGAGI. The CDR3 runs 14 residues. Deletions cut 6 bases from V and 8 bases from J, with 14 bases between. The CDR3 reads CASSLGDGYSPLHF. CDR3 DNA sequence: TGTGCCAGCAGCCTGGGGGACGGATATTCACCCCTCCACTTT.

This clonotype was picked up a small number of times. The chain has TRBV6-1 and TRBJ1-5; unclear D gene. CDR1 is MNHNS, CDR2 SASEGT, per germline. CDR3 length equals 13 residues. Trimming left V 6 bases short and J 3 bases short, with 9 bases between. The CDR3 DNA reads TGTGCCAGCAGCGGGCAGCCCAATCAGCCCCAGCATTTT. Translation gives CASSGQPNQPQHF.

On this clonotype: A much larger clone lies a single base off, so this may be a read error. V and J are TRBV12-3 or TRBV12-4 and TRBJ1-2; no firm D call. V lost 8 bases and J 2 bases, leaving 9 bases between the germline ends. The CDR3 has 12 amino acids. CDR3 DNA sequence: TGTGCCAGCGGAGTGTCCAACTATGGCTACACCTTC. The encoded protein is CASGVSNYGYTF.

This clonotype came up many times. The V and J genes are TRBV7-2 and TRBJ2-1; 8 nucleotides align to TRBD2. The germline gives CDR1 SGHTA, CDR2 FQGNSA. The length of the CDR3 is 15 residues. Trimming cost V 2 bases and J 7 bases; bases outside gene matches: 7. The CDR3 loop is CASSLNAGGLNEQFF. CDR3 bases: TGTGCCAGCAGCTTAAATGCGGGGGGCCTGAATGAGCAGTTCTTC.

The chain recombines TRBV20-1 with TRBJ1-2, with 7 nucleotides matching TRBD1. Trimming cost V 6 bases and J 4 bases; bases outside gene matches: 11. The CDR3 totals 14 residues. CDR1 is DFQATT and CDR2 is SNEGSKA in the germline V gene (reference sequence). CDR3 sequence: CSAQTGESVYGYTF. CDR3 sequence (DNA): TGCAGTGCCCAAACAGGGGAGTCCGTCTATGGCTACACCTTC.

This clonotype was seen only a few times. V gene TRBV7-8 combines with J gene TRBJ2-5; TRBD2 might be the D (5 bases). Trimming took off 0 bases at V and 5 bases at J, with 7 bases between the two ends. Germline assignment: CDR1 SGHVS and CDR2 FQNEAQ. The CDR3 consists of 13 residues. CDR3 coding DNA: TGTGCCAGCAGCTTAGCGTCGGGGGAGACCCAGTACTTC. Translated: CASSLASGETQYF.

Written as DNA, the CDR3 is TGTGCCAGCTCACACGCCGGGACAGGGAATCAGCCCCAGCATTTT. Its protein product is CASSHAGTGNQPQHF. V usage is TRBV18 and J usage is TRBJ1-5; TRBD1 matches 9 bases. V lost 4 bases and J lost 4; bases outside the gene matches: 5. The germline V gene has CDR1 KGHSH and CDR2 LQKENI. The CDR3 contains 15 residues.

This clonotype has a single count. The final CDR3 position lacks the conserved phenylalanine or tryptophan, pointing to a likely read error. It is unclear where the CDR3 begins or ends on the DNA, so no DNA is shown, and the CDR3 is as TCRdb lists it. This sequence joins TRBV7-2 and TRBJ1-2; the table's D call, TRBD1, was not checked against the DNA. The CDR3 comprises 17 residues, both ends counted. Germline values: CDR1 SGHTA, CDR2 FQGNSA. CDR3 loop: CASSLVPTGQFNYGSPL.

This clonotype came up many times. V is TRBV12-3 or TRBV12-4 and J is TRBJ2-5, with 7 bases fitting TRBD1. J was trimmed by 6 bases and V by 5 bases; bases with no gene match: 6. This CDR3 contains 13 residues. CDR3 sequence (DNA): TGTGCCAGCAGTCTGGGACAGTCGAAGACCCAGTACTTC. It is translated as CASSLGQSKTQYF.

This chain uses TRBV3-1 with TRBJ2-5; 8 bases are shared with TRBD2. Germline assignment: CDR1 LGHDT and CDR2 YNNKEL (reference sequence). This CDR3 is built from 14 residues. After removal of 4 bases from V and 2 bases from J, the junction contained 3 bases not matched to a gene. CDR3 in amino acids: CASSLGTRQETQYF. The CDR3 DNA reads as TGTGCCAGCAGCCTGGGGACTAGGCAAGAGACCCAGTACTTC.

The V and J genes are TRBV20-1 and TRBJ2-1; 9 bases fit TRBD2. V was clipped by 6 bases and J by 1 base; unmatched bases: 7. CDR3 length: 15 amino acids. Germline lookup yields CDR1 DFQATT and CDR2 SNEGSKA (reference sequence). As DNA, the CDR3 is TGCAGTGCACAGCAAGCGGGGGGATCCTACAATGAGCAGTTCTTC. Translating gives CSAQQAGGSYNEQFF.

With regard to this clonotype: The CDR3 end shows no conserved phenylalanine or tryptophan, and so a read error is likely. The chain links TRBV28 to TRBJ2-5, with TRBD2 as a possible D gene (6 bases). The CDR3 is made up of 16 amino acids. V lost 4 bases and J lost 1, with 16 bases in between. Germline CDR1 reads MDHEN; CDR2 reads SYDVKM. The CDR3 bases are TGTGCCAGCAGTTATCCCCCTCGGGGGACCCAAGAGACCCAGTACTTA. This codes for CASSYPPRGTQETQYL.

This clonotype occurred a few times. CDR3 nucleotides: TGTGCCAGCAGCTTAGGTCACGGCACCTACGAGCAGTACTTC. It codes for CASSLGHGTYEQYF. The chain links TRBV7-6 to TRBJ2-7; D remains unclear. The germline CDR1 and CDR2 sequences are SGHVS and FNYEAQ. V was trimmed by 1 base and J by 2 bases, leaving 9 bases between them. The CDR3 is made up of 14 amino acids.

This CDR3 reads CASSQVGAGAYYEQYF. CDR3 in DNA: TGCGCCAGCAGCCAAGTGGGGGCAGGGGCTTACTACGAGCAGTACTTC. The V and J genes are TRBV4-1 and TRBJ2-7, with D possibly being TRBD1 (6 bases). Trimming left V 1 base short and J 3 bases short, with 16 bases between. CDR1 is MGHRA, CDR2 YSYEKL, per germline. This CDR3 has 16 residues.

The J gene is TRBJ1-2, the V gene TRBV19, with 7 bases that match TRBD1. The CDR3 runs to 15 residues. Germline V gene lookup returns CDR1 LNHDA and CDR2 SQIVND (reference sequence). After removal of 8 bases from V and 0 bases from J, the junction contained 9 bases not matched to a gene. CDR3 protein: CASQGQRMTNYGYTF. The CDR3 DNA follows: TGTGCCAGTCAGGGACAGCGGATGACTAACTATGGCTACACCTTC.

The chain couples TRBV28 to TRBJ2-5, with D maybe TRBD1 (6 bases). Germline assignment: CDR1 MDHEN and CDR2 SYDVKM. The V end lost 6 bases, the J end lost 4 bases, and 27 bases lay between the germline ends. This CDR3 is built from 18 residues. CDR3 sequence (DNA): TGTGCCAGCAGCACCCCCAAGCCGACAGGTCGGCACCCAGAGACCCAGTACTTC. This encodes CASSTPKPTGRHPETQYF.

This clonotype appeared a few times. The CDR3 DNA is TGTGCCACCAGCGGACGGACAGGTGATAGGGAAAAACTGTTTTTT. It encodes CATSGRTGDREKLFF. The gene calls are TRBV15 and TRBJ1-4; 7 nucleotides line up with TRBD1. From germline, CDR1 is LNHNV and CDR2 YYDKDF (reference sequence). The CDR3 has 15 residues. The ends lost 5 bases at V and 8 bases at J; junction bases unmatched: 11.

In its sample, this clonotype was seen many times. The chain carries TRBV12-3 or TRBV12-4 and TRBJ2-5, with TRBD1 matching over 7 bases. V shed 6 bases, J shed 7 bases, and the junction held 8 bases outside the gene matches. The CDR3 is 13 amino acids. CDR3 region: CASREQGSGTQYF. CDR3 sequence (DNA): TGTGCCAGCAGGGAACAGGGGTCAGGGACCCAGTACTTC.

On this clonotype itself: Germline and junction disagree at one end, which may indicate a read error. The chain couples TRBV19 to TRBJ1-6; D uncertain. The CDR3 sequence is 15 residues long. From germline, CDR1 is LNHDA and CDR2 SQIVND (reference sequence). This CDR3 reads CDSRIGGTYNSALHF. CDR3 nucleotides: TGTGACAGTAGGATCGGAGGAACCTATAATTCAGCCCTCCACTTT.

There are a few counts of this clonotype. The J gene is TRBJ1-3, the V gene TRBV6-5; D is perhaps TRBD1 (5 bases). This CDR3 comprises 15 residues. V gave up 0 bases and J gave up 1 base, with 7 bases separating them. The germline gives CDR1 MNHEY, CDR2 SVGAGI. The CDR3 reads CASSYSSGSGNTIYF. The DNA of the CDR3 is TGTGCCAGCAGTTACTCTTCAGGGTCTGGAAACACCATATATTTT.

This chain uses TRBV4-3 with TRBJ2-1, with D possibly TRBD1 on 6 matching bases. There are 15 residues in the CDR3. Germline-derived CDR1 and CDR2 are LGHNA and YSLEER. The germline V and J ends were trimmed by 2 bases and 8 bases, with 16 bases remaining between them. CDR3 protein: CASSQLPGQSHEQFF. DNA of the CDR3: TGCGCCAGCAGCCAACTTCCAGGACAGAGCCATGAGCAGTTCTTC.

This clonotype was detected only a few times. The J gene is TRBJ2-7, the V gene TRBV11-3, with 9 bases lining up with TRBD1. Looked up from germline, CDR1 is SGHNT and CDR2 is YENEEA. With 0 bases clipped from V and 4 bases from J, the junction kept 4 bases outside the gene matches. This CDR3 has 15 residues. The CDR3 loop reads CASSLEGTGTYEQYF. Here the CDR3 DNA reads TGTGCCAGCAGCTTAGAGGGGACAGGGACATACGAGCAGTACTTC. The whole variable domain, remainder taken from reference TRBV11-3 and TRBJ2-7, is EAGVVQSPRYKIIEKKQPVAFWCNPISGHNTLYWYLQNLGQGPELLIRYENEEAVDDSQLPKDRFSAERLKGVDSTLKIQPAELGDSAVYLCASSLEGTGTYEQYFGPGTRLTVT.

In this sample, this clonotype turned up a few times. The chain employs TRBV2 and TRBJ1-5; D is possibly TRBD1 (5 bases). This CDR3 has 15 amino acids. The V gene's germline CDR1 is SNHLY and CDR2 FYNNEI. V was shortened by 6 bases and J by 3 bases, with 15 bases between the two germline ends. In DNA form, the CDR3 reads TGTGCCAGCAGGATGCCGGGGGGTCCCAATCAGCCCCAGCATTTT. It specifies CASRMPGGPNQPQHF.